This entry describes one TCR beta chain. The data were taken from a study of CD8 T cells in Susac syndrome. An amount of RNA that ranged from about 0.45 to 1 ug was reverse transcribed with random hexamers. Amplification of TCR beta CDR3 used immunoSEQ multiplex PCR across 54 Vbeta and 13 Jbeta. TCRdb re-analysed the immunoSEQ multiplex PCR reads in MiXCR, keeping a single row per CDR3 protein. The table has some 300,000 distinct CDR3 sequences, around 91% seen once. CD8+ and CD4+ T cells circulating in blood were sequenced for TCR beta. Trimming took off 6 bases at V and 4 bases at J, with 15 bases between the two ends. CDR3 length: 15 amino acids. CDR1 is SGHTA and CDR2 is FQGTGA in the germline V gene.

This TCR came from a human donor with multiple sclerosis. This chain joins TRBV7-3 and TRBJ2-2; D may match TRBD1 or TRBD2 (5 bases each). The sequenced sample was CD8+ T cells from PBMCs. The CDR3 DNA sequence: TGTGCCAGCAGGCCCCCTGGGGGTGCCACCGGGGAGCTGTTTTTT. Translation gives CASRPPGGATGELFF.